Listed below are T cell receptor beta chains from one sample, sequenced in a study of cytomegalovirus exposure and HLA in healthy donors. Sequencing was performed with immunoSEQ multiplex PCR; in TCRdb, only in-frame clones are kept and a portion is missing. The sample totals under 200,000 clones. Sequencing used PBMCs. The receptor set was obtained from a woman in her late teens or twenties in good health and CMV-seropositive. CDR3s include the opening cysteine and the closing phenylalanine or tryptophan. The D gene is left open where the match is weak.

>TRBD1|TRBJ1-6|TRBV10-3
CAISETGQGDNSPLHF
TGTGCCATCAGTGAGACGGGACAGGGGGATAATTCACCCCTCCACTTT
>-|TRBJ2-1|TRBV2
CASSSLQSSYNEQFF
TGTGCCAGCAGTTCTTTACAGAGCTCCTACAATGAGCAGTTCTTC
>TRBD2|TRBJ2-6|TRBV11-2
CASSLLSGGPRSGANVLTF
TGTGCCAGCAGCTTACTAAGCGGGGGGCCTCGCTCTGGGGCCAACGTCCTGACTTTC
>TRBD2|TRBJ2-1|TRBV7-9
CASSYSSGGNNEQFF
TGTGCCAGCAGCTACTCTAGCGGGGGAAACAATGAGCAGTTCTTC
>TRBD1|TRBJ1-1|TRBV4-3
CASSQDLRQGADEAFF
TGCGCCAGCAGCCAAGATCTGAGACAGGGGGCCGATGAAGCTTTCTTT
>-|TRBJ1-5|TRBV7-8
CASSTQQLTGQPQHF
TGTGCCAGCAGCACCCAACAACTGACGGGTCAGCCCCAGCATTTT
>-|TRBJ1-5|TRBV21-1
CATNKRGGMVSGRMQPQHF
TGTGCCACCAACAAACGGGGGGGGATGGTATCCGGGCGAATGCAGCCCCAGCATTTT
>TRBD2|TRBJ2-1|TRBV9
CASSVVASGSAYNEQFF
TGTGCCAGCAGCGTAGTGGCTAGCGGGAGTGCTTACAATGAGCAGTTCTTC
>TRBD2|TRBJ2-1|TRBV15
CATSPTGGEGLYSSYNEQFF
TGTGCCACCAGCCCCACGGGGGGGGAAGGACTCTACAGCTCCTACAATGAGCAGTTCTTC
>TRBD1|TRBJ2-1|TRBV6-4
CASRLGQGSRNEQFF
TGTGCCAGCAGATTGGGACAGGGAAGTCGCAATGAGCAGTTCTTC
>TRBD1|TRBJ1-4|TRBV10-3
CAISGEGAGANEKLFF
TGTGCCATCAGTGGTGAGGGGGCAGGAGCTAATGAAAAACTGTTTTTT
>-|TRBJ2-5|TRBV10-3
CAISEGGGMETQYF
TGTGCCATCAGTGAAGGGGGAGGGATGGAGACCCAGTACTTC
>-|TRBJ1-2|TRBV13
CASSPMVGVFGYTF
TGTGCCAGCAGCCCGATGGTCGGGGTCTTTGGCTACACCTTC
>TRBD1|TRBJ1-1|TRBV7-2
CASSLGPGQGAFF
TGTGCCAGCAGCTTAGGACCGGGACAGGGAGCTTTCTTT
>-|TRBJ2-7|TRBV29-1
CSVTSSVSYEQYF
TGCAGCGTCACCTCGTCGGTTTCCTACGAGCAGTACTTC
>TRBD1|TRBJ1-1|TRBV11-2
CASSLTGGRTEAFF
TGTGCCAGCAGCCTGACAGGGGGGCGCACTGAAGCTTTCTTC
>TRBD2|TRBJ2-5|TRBV9
CASSEAGGRLETQYF
TGTGCCAGCAGCGAAGCGGGGGGGCGATTGGAGACCCAGTACTTC
>TRBD1|TRBJ2-7|TRBV9
CASRGDSYEQYF
TGTGCCAGCAGGGGGGACAGCTACGAGCAGTACTTC
>-|TRBJ1-4|TRBV5-4
CASSYRQDNEKLFF
TGTGCCAGCAGCTATCGACAGGATAACGAAAAACTGTTTTTT
>TRBD2|TRBJ2-5|TRBV5-8
CASSSGGTSGSQETQYF
TGTGCCAGCAGCTCCGGCGGAACTAGCGGGAGCCAAGAGACCCAGTACTTC
>TRBD2|TRBJ2-5|TRBV7-6
CASSLFTSGEETQYF
TGTGCCAGCAGCTTATTCACTAGCGGGGAAGAGACCCAGTACTTC
>-|TRBJ1-2|TRBV6-5
CASSYKGTVGGYTF
TGTGCCAGCAGTTACAAGGGGACTGTAGGAGGCTACACCTTC
>TRBD2|TRBJ2-5|TRBV11-3
CASSLDSGGRRLEETQYF
TGTGCCAGCAGCTTAGATTCGGGGGGACGAAGGTTGGAAGAGACCCAGTACTTC
>-|TRBJ2-3|TRBV7-3
CASSPTAGTDTQYF
TGTGCCAGCAGCCCGACGGCGGGCACAGATACGCAGTATTTT
>TRBD2|TRBJ2-1|TRBV10-2
CASRTSGFEQFF
TGCGCCAGCAGGACTAGCGGGTTTGAGCAGTTCTTC
>-|TRBJ1-5|TRBV29-1
CSVDWAGGGGQPQHF
TGCAGCGTTGATTGGGCCGGGGGGGGCGGTCAGCCCCAGCATTTT
>TRBD2|TRBJ2-2|TRBV4-1
CASSQELAGTGELFF
TGCGCCAGCAGCCAAGAACTAGCGGGAACCGGGGAGCTGTTTTTT
>-|TRBJ1-2|TRBV14
CASSQAYSRRGYTF
TGTGCCAGCAGCCAAGCATACAGCCGCCGGGGCTACACCTTC
>-|TRBJ2-3|TRBV7-9
CASSVQATDTQYF
TGTGCCAGCAGCGTACAGGCGACAGATACGCAGTATTTT
>-|TRBJ2-3|TRBV6-5
CASSVRGSTDTQYF
TGTGCCAGCTCCGTCCGGGGGAGCACAGATACGCAGTATTTT
>TRBD2|TRBJ2-1|TRBV14
CASSHISWAGGASEQFF
TGTGCCAGCAGCCATATAAGCTGGGCGGGAGGGGCAAGTGAGCAGTTCTTC
>-|TRBJ2-1|TRBV19
CASSKKTSGNEQFF
TGTGCCAGTTCCAAGAAAACATCGGGGAATGAGCAGTTCTTC
>-|TRBJ1-2|TRBV5-8
CASSLWAVNYGYTF
TGTGCCAGCAGCTTGTGGGCAGTTAACTATGGCTACACCTTC
>-|TRBJ2-7|TRBV5-1
CASSLVAGLSSYEQYF
TGCGCCAGCAGCTTGGTGGCGGGGTTAAGCTCCTACGAGCAGTACTTC
>TRBD2|TRBJ2-3|TRBV6-1
CASSVRTSGEGDTQYF
TGTGCCAGCAGTGTCCGGACTAGCGGGGAAGGGGATACGCAGTATTTT
>TRBD1|TRBJ1-4|TRBV5-6
CASSLGDSGLNEKLFF
TGTGCCAGCAGCTTGGGGGACAGCGGCCTTAATGAAAAACTGTTTTTT
>-|TRBJ1-4|TRBV30
CAWSVGAGAMTNEKLFF
TGTGCCTGGAGTGTAGGGGCAGGGGCCATGACTAATGAAAAACTGTTTTTT
>-|TRBJ1-1|TRBV14
CASSRRVGGNTEAFF
TGTGCCAGCAGCCGGAGGGTCGGGGGGAACACTGAAGCTTTCTTT
>-|TRBJ1-5|TRBV7-9
CASSLRAVTDFSNQPQHF
TGTGCCAGCAGCTTAAGAGCAGTAACTGACTTTAGCAATCAGCCCCAGCATTTT
>TRBD2|TRBJ2-1|TRBV18
CASSPSGSSYNEQFF
TGTGCCAGCTCCCCAAGCGGGAGCTCCTACAATGAGCAGTTCTTC
>-|TRBJ2-7|TRBV27
CASSLSKGVGRTYEQYF
TGTGCCAGCAGTTTATCGAAGGGGGTCGGCAGAACCTACGAGCAGTACTTC
>TRBD1|TRBJ1-2|TRBV15
CATSMGRDRDRNYGYTF
TGTGCCACCAGCATGGGAAGGGACAGGGATAGAAACTATGGCTACACCTTC
>TRBD2|TRBJ2-3|TRBV4-3
CASSSRVGGKTDTQYF
TGCGCCAGCAGCTCAAGGGTCGGGGGGAAGACAGATACGCAGTATTTT
>TRBD2|TRBJ2-1|TRBV5-1
CASSPQTSGSRYEQFF
TGCGCCAGCAGCCCACAGACTAGCGGGAGTCGGTATGAGCAGTTCTTC
>-|TRBJ2-3|TRBV5-1
CASSHTIPLDTQYF
TGCGCCAGCAGTCACACTATCCCACTTGACACGCAGTATTTT
>TRBD1|TRBJ1-2|TRBV9
CASSVDRDSPANYGYTF
TGTGCCAGCAGCGTAGACAGGGACAGCCCGGCCAACTATGGCTACACCTTC
>TRBD2|TRBJ2-1|TRBV19
CASSIVAGVTYNEQFF
TGTGCCAGTAGTATTGTGGCGGGAGTCACCTACAATGAGCAGTTCTTC
>TRBD2|TRBJ2-5|TRBV19
CASSGLAGVETQYF
TGTGCCAGTAGCGGACTAGCGGGGGTTGAGACCCAGTACTTC
>-|TRBJ2-1|TRBV19
CASSINNEQFF
TGTGCCAGTAGTATTAACAATGAGCAGTTCTTC
>-|TRBJ1-1|TRBV29-1
CSATGKLGLNTEAFF
TGCAGCGCTACAGGGAAATTGGGTTTGAACACTGAAGCTTTCTTT
>TRBD1|TRBJ2-3|TRBV6-5
CASRLTGPTDTQYF
TGTGCCAGCAGACTGACAGGGCCCACAGATACGCAGTATTTT
>TRBD2|TRBJ2-7|TRBV7-6
CASSPGLAASPSYEQYF
TGTGCCAGCAGCCCCGGACTAGCGGCCTCCCCCTCCTACGAGCAGTACTTC
>TRBD1|TRBJ2-3|TRBV19
CATKTGASTDTQYF
TGTGCCACAAAAACAGGGGCCAGCACAGATACGCAGTATTTT
>-|TRBJ2-5|TRBV5-4
CASSGVEGVETQYF
TGTGCCAGCAGCGGGGTTGAGGGGGTGGAGACCCAGTACTTC
>TRBD2|TRBJ2-7|TRBV11-2
CASSLDGTRGPPGVQYF
TGTGCCAGCAGCTTAGATGGGACTAGGGGCCCCCCGGGGGTGCAGTACTTC
>-|TRBJ2-3|TRBV15
CATSRGGDRGRGETQYF
TGTGCCACCAGCAGAGGGGGGGACCGGGGCCGAGGGGAGACGCAGTATTTT